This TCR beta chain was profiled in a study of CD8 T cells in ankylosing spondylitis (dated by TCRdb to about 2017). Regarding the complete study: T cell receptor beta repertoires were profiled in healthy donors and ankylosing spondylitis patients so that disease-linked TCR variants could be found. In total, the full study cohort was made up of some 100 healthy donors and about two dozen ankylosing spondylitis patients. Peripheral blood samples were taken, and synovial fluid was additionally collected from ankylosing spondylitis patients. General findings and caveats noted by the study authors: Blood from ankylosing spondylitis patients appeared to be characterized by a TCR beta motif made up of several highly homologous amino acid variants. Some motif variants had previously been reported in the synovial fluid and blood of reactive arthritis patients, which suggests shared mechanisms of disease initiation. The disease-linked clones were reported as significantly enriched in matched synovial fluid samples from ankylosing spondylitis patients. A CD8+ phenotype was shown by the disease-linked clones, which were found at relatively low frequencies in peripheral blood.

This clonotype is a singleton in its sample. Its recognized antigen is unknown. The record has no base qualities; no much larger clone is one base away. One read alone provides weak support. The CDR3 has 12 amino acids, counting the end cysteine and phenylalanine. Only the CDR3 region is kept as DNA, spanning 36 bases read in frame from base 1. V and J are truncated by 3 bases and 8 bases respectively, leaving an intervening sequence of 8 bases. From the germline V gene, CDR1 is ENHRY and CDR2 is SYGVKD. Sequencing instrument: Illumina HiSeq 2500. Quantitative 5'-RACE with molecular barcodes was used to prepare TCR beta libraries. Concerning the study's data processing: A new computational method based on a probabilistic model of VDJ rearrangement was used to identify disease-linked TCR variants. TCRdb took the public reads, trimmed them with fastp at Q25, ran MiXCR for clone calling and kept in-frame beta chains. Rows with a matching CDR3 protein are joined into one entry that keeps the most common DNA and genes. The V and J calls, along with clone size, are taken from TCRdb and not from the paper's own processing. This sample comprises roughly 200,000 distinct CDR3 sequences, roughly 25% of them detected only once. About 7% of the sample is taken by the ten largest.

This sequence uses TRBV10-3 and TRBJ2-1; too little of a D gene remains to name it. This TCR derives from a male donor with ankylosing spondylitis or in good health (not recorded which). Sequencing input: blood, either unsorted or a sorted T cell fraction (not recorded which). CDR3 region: CAISDVGDEQFF. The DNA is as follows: TGTGCCATCAGTGACGTAGGAGATGAGCAGTTCTTC.